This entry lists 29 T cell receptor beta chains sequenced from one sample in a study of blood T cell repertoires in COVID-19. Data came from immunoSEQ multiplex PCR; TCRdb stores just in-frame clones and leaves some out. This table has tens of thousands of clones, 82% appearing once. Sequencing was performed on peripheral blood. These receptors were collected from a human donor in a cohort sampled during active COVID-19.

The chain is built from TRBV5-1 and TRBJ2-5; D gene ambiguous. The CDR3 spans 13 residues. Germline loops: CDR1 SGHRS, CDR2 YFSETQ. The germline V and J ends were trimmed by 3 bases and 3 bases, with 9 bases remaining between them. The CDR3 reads CASSYSGKETQYF. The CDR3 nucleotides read TGCGCCAGCAGCTATTCAGGCAAAGAGACCCAGTACTTC.

CDR3 bases: TGTGCCAGCAGCCCGGTCAATTCACCCCTCCACTTT. Translated: CASSPVNSPLHF. The chain couples TRBV7-2 to TRBJ1-6; unclear D gene. Germline loops: CDR1 SGHTA, CDR2 FQGNSA. V shed 5 bases and J shed 7 bases, with 6 bases lying between them. This CDR3 region has 12 residues.

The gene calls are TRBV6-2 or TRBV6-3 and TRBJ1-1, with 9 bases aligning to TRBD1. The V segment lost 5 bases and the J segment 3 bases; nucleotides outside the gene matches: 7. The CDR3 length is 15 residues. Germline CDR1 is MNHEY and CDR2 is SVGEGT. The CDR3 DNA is TGTGCCAGCAGTCCACACAGGGGGCTGGACACTGAAGCTTTCTTT. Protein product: CASSPHRGLDTEAFF.

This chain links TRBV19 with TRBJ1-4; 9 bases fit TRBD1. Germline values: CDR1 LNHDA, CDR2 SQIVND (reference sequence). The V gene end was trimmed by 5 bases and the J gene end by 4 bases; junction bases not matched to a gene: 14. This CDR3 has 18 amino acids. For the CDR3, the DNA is TGTGCCAGTAGTCAGATTGGGACAGGGCACTCCGGTAATGAAAAACTGTTTTTT. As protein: CASSQIGTGHSGNEKLFF.

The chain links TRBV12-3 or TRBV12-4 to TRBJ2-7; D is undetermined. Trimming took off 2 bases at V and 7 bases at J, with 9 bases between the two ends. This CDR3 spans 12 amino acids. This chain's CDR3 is CASSLPPGEQYF. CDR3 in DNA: TGTGCCAGCAGTTTACCCCCCGGGGAGCAGTACTTC.

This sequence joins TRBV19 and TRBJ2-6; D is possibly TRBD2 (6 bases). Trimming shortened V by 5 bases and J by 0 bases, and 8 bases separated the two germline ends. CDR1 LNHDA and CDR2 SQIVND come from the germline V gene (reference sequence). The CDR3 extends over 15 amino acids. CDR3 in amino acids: CASSPGSSGANVLTF. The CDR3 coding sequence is TGTGCCAGTAGTCCCGGGAGCTCTGGGGCCAACGTCCTGACTTTC.

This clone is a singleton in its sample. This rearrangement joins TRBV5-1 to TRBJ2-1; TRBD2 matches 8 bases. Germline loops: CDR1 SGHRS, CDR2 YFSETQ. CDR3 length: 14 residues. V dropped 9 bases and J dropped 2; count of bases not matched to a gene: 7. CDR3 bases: TGCGCCACCTCCCGGGGGGGGCCCTACAATGAGCAGTTCTTC. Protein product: CATSRGGPYNEQFF. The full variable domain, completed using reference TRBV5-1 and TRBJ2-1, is KAGVTQTPRYLIKTRGQQVTLSCSPISGHRSVSWYQQTPGQGLQFLFEYFSETQRNKGNFPGRFSGRQFSNSRSEMNVSTLELGDSALYLCATSRGGPYNEQFFGPGTRLTVL.

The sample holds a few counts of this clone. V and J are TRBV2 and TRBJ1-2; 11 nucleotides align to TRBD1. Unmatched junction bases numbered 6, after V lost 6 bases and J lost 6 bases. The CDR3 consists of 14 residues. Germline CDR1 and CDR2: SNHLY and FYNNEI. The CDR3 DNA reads TGTGCCAGCAGGGGACGGACAGGGGGCGATGGCTACACCTTC. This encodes CASRGRTGGDGYTF. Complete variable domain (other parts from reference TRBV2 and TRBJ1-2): EPEVTQTPSHQVTQMGQEVILRCVPISNHLYFYWYRQILGQKVEFLVSFYNNEISEKSEIFDDQFSVERPDGSNFTLKIRSTKLEDSAMYFCASRGRTGGDGYTFGSGTRLTVV.

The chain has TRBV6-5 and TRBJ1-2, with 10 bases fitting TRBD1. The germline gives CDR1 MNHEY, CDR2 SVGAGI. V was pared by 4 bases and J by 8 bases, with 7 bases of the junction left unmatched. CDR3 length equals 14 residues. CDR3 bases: TGTGCCAGCAGTTCCCCCGGGACAGGGGACGGCTACACCTTC. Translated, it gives CASSSPGTGDGYTF.

The CDR3 bases are TGTGCCAGCAGCTCAAATCCCCCCTACGAGCAGTACTTC. It encodes CASSSNPPYEQYF. The chain has TRBV7-2 and TRBJ2-7; D is uncertain. This CDR3 is 13 amino acids long. Per germline, CDR1 SGHTA and CDR2 FQGNSA. The V end was cut by 4 bases, the J end by 2 bases, with 9 bases between.

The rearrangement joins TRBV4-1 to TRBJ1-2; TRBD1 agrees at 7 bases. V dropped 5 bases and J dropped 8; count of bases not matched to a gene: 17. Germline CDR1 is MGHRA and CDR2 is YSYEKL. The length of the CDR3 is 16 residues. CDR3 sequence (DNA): TGCGCCAGCAGCGCCGGGACAGTGGGAGTATCAGGCGGCTACACCTTC. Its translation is CASSAGTVGVSGGYTF.

The CDR3 protein is CAWEPGTAADEQYF. CDR3 sequence (DNA): TGTGCCTGGGAACCCGGGACAGCTGCTGACGAGCAGTACTTC. The genes are TRBV30 and TRBJ2-7; TRBD1 agrees at 7 bases. CDR3 length: 14 amino acids. Trimming removed 5 bases from V and 5 bases from J; junction bases left unmatched: 12. Germline V CDR1 and CDR2: GTSNPN, SVGIG (reference sequence). The full variable domain, in which reference TRBV30 and TRBJ2-7 provide the parts outside the CDR3, is SQTIHQWPATLVQPVGSPLSLECTVEGTSNPNLYWYRQAAGRGLQLLFYSVGIGQISSEVPQNLSASRPQDRQFILSSKKLLLSDSGFYLCAWEPGTAADEQYFGPGTRLTVT.

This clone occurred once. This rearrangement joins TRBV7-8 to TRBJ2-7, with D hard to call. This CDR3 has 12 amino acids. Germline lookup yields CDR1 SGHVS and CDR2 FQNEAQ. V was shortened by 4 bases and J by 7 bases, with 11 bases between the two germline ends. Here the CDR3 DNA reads TGTGCCAGCAGCTCAGGTCCGGAAGAGCAGTACTTC. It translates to CASSSGPEEQYF.

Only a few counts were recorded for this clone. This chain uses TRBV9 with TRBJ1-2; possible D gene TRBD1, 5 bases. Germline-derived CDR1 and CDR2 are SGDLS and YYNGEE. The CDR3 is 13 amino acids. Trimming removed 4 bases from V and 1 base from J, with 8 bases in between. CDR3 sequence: CASSSGFNYGYTF. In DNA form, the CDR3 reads TGTGCCAGCAGCTCAGGGTTTAACTATGGCTACACCTTC.

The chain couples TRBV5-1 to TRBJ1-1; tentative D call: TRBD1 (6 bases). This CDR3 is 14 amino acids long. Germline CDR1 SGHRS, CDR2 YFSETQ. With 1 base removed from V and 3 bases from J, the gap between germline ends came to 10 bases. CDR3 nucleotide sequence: TGCGCCAGCAGCTTGATGGGGGCGGACACTGAAGCTTTCTTT. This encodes CASSLMGADTEAFF.

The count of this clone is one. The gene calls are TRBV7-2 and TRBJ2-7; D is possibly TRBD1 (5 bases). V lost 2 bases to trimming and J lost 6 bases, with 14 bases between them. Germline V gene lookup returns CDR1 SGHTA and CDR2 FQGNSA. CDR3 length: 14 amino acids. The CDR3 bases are TGTGCCAGCAGCTTACTCCAGGACACGACCGAGCAGTACTTC. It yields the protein CASSLLQDTTEQYF.

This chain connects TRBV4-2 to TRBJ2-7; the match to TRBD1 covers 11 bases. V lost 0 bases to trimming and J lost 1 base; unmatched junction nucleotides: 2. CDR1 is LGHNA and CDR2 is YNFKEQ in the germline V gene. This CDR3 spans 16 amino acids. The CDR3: CASSQEGQGASYEQYF. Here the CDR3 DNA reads TGTGCCAGCAGCCAAGAAGGACAGGGGGCTTCCTACGAGCAGTACTTC.

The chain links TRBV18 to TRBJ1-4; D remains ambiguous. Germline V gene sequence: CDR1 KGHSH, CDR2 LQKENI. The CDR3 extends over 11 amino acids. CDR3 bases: TGTGCTTCCCAAGGGAGGGAAAAACTGTTTTTT. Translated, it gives CASQGREKLFF.

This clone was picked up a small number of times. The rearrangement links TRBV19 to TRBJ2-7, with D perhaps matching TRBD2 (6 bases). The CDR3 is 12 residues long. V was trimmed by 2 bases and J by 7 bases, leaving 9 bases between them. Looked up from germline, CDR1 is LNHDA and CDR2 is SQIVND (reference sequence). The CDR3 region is CASSIRAGEQYF. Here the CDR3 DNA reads TGTGCCAGTAGTATACGGGCGGGGGAGCAGTACTTC.

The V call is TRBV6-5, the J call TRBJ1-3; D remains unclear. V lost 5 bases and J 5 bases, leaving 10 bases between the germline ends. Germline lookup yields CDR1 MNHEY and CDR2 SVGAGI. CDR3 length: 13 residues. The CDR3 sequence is CASSRTLRNTIYF. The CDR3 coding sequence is TGTGCCAGCAGTCGCACCCTAAGAAACACCATATATTTT.

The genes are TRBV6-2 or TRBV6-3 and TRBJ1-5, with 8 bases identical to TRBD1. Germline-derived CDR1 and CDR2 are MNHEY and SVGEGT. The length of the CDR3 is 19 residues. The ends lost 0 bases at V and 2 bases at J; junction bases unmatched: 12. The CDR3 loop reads CASSYSKARGRVGNQPQHF. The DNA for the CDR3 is TGTGCCAGCAGTTACTCGAAGGCCAGGGGGCGAGTGGGCAATCAGCCCCAGCATTTT.

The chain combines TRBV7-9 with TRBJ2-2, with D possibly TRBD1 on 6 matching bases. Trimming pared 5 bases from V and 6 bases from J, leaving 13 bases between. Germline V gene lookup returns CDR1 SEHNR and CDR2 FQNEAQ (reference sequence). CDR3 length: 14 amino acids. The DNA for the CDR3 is TGTGCCAGCAGCCACTCTAACAGGGCCGGGGAGCTGTTTTTT. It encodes CASSHSNRAGELFF. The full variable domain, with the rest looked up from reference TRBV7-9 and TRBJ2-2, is DTGVSQNPRHKITKRGQNVTFRCDPISEHNRLYWYRQTLGQGPEFLTYFQNEAQLEKSRLLSDRFSAERPKGSFSTLEIQRTEQGDSAMYLCASSHSNRAGELFFGEGSRLTVL.

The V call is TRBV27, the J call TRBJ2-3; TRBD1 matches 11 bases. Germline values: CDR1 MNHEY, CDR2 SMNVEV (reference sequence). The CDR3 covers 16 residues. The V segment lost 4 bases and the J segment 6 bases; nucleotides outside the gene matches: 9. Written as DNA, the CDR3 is TGTGCCAGCAGTTCGCGACGGGACAGGGGGGTGGATACGCAGTATTTT. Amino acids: CASSSRRDRGVDTQYF.

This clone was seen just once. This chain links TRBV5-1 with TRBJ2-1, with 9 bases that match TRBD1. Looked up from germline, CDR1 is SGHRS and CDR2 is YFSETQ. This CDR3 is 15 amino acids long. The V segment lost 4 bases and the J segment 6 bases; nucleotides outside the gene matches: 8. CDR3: CASSRGQGMSNEQFF. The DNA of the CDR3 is TGCGCCAGCAGCCGCGGACAGGGGATGTCCAATGAGCAGTTCTTC.

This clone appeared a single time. The CDR3 loop reads CASTPGGAGNTIYF. As DNA, the CDR3 is TGTGCCAGCACCCCCGGAGGGGCCGGAAACACCATATATTTT. The gene calls are TRBV6-5 and TRBJ1-3, with a possible D match to TRBD1 (5 bases). The CDR3 contains 14 residues. With 7 bases removed from V and 4 bases from J, the gap between germline ends came to 14 bases. Germline V lookup: CDR1 MNHEY, CDR2 SVGAGI.

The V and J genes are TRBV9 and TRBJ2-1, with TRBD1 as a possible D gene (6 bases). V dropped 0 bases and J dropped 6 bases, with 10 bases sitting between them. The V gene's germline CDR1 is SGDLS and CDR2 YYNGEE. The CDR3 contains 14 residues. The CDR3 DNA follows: TGTGCCAGCAGCGTAGCCCAGGGGTTCAATGAGCAGTTCTTC. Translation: CASSVAQGFNEQFF.

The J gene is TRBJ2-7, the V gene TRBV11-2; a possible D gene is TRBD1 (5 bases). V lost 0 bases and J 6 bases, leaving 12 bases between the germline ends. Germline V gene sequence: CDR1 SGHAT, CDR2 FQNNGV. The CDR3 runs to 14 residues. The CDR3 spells CASSLEAGMGEQYF. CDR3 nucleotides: TGTGCCAGCAGCTTAGAGGCAGGGATGGGCGAGCAGTACTTC.

The chain's CDR3 is CASSATPSGQGYYGYTF. In DNA, the CDR3 is TGTGCCAGCAGCGCCACCCCGTCGGGACAGGGTTACTATGGCTACACCTTC. The chain links TRBV9 to TRBJ1-2, with 9 nucleotides matching TRBD1. V gave up 3 bases and J gave up 3 bases; unmatched junction bases: 12. Germline values: CDR1 SGDLS, CDR2 YYNGEE. The CDR3 is 17 residues long.

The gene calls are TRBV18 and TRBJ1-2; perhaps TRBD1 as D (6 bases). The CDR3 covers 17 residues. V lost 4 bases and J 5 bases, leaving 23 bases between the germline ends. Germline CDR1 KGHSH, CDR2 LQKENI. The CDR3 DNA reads TGTGCCAGCTCACGAAACTACCGGGACACCCTAGGGTATGGCTACACCTTC. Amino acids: CASSRNYRDTLGYGYTF.